These T cell receptor beta chains were read from a single sample in a study of blood T cell repertoires in COVID-19. Sequencing was performed with immunoSEQ multiplex PCR; in TCRdb, only in-frame clones are kept and a portion is missing. The table records a few hundred thousand clones, approximately 85% of them present only once. The sequencing input was peripheral blood. Receptors were obtained from a woman between 50 and 59 years old with acute or convalescent COVID-19. CDR3s include the opening cysteine and the closing phenylalanine or tryptophan. A D gene is named only where the DNA matches it firmly. Some rows have no size entry. The others give once, few or many, or a class for an expanded clone.

j_call v_call clone_size cdr3_length d_call cdr3_nt cdr3_aa
TRBJ1-3 TRBV7-2 . 14 TRBD1 TGTGCCAGCAGACGGGACAGGGGCGGGAACACCATATATTTT CASRRDRGGNTIYF
TRBJ2-7 TRBV14 . 17 TRBD2 TGTGCCAGCAGCCAAGAGCTAGCGGGGCTAACCTCCTACGAGCAGTACTTC CASSQELAGLTSYEQYF
TRBJ2-7 TRBV5-1 . 14 . TGCGCCAGCAGCTTTGGGCAGGGCGATTACGAGCAGTACTTC CASSFGQGDYEQYF
TRBJ2-5 TRBV18 . 13 . TGTGCCAGCTCACCAAGGGGACAAGAGACCCAGTACTTC CASSPRGQETQYF
TRBJ1-6 TRBV9 . 15 TRBD1 TGTGCCATCTCAGGGGGCCTCGGGTATAATTCACCCCTCCACTTT CAISGGLGYNSPLHF
TRBJ1-2 TRBV19 . 12 . TGTGCCAGTAGCGGACAGAACTATGGCTACACCTTC CASSGQNYGYTF
TRBJ2-2 TRBV7-3 few 16 TRBD1 TGTGCCAGCAGCCCCCACTCCGGGACAGTAGACGGGGAGCTGTTTTTT CASSPHSGTVDGELFF
TRBJ2-1 TRBV7-2 . 13 TRBD1 TGTGCCAGCAGCCGGGACAGGTTAAATGAGCAGTTCTTC CASSRDRLNEQFF
TRBJ1-5 TRBV6-1 few 14 . TGTGCCAGCAGTGAATCGGGGGGGGCTCAGCCCCAGCATTTT CASSESGGAQPQHF
TRBJ1-5 TRBV7-9 . 17 . TGTGCCAGCAGCTCTCACCCGGAACAGGGAAGGGGACAGCCCCAGCATTTT CASSSHPEQGRGQPQHF
TRBJ1-5 TRBV28 . 15 TRBD1 TGTGCCAGCAGCTTACTACAGGGGGCCCGTCAGCCCCAGCATTTT CASSLLQGARQPQHF
TRBJ1-5 TRBV6-2/TRBV6-3 . 16 TRBD1 TGTGCCAGCAGTTTGCGACCGGGACAGGTACATCAGCCCCAGCATTTT CASSLRPGQVHQPQHF
TRBJ2-7 TRBV27 . 15 TRBD2 TGTGCCAGCAGGACCCCTAGCGGGGACTCCTACGAGCAGTACTTC CASRTPSGDSYEQYF
TRBJ1-2 TRBV5-6 . 13 . TGTGCCACCAAGGGCGGGTCGGACTATGGCTACACCTTC CATKGGSDYGYTF
TRBJ2-3 TRBV7-3 . 16 TRBD2 TGTGCCAGCAGCCTCGGACTAGCGGAAAGCACAGATACGCAGTATTTT CASSLGLAESTDTQYF
TRBJ1-1 TRBV30 . 15 TRBD1 TGTGCCTCCCGGACAGGGAACTTTCCGAACACTGAAGCTTTCTTT CASRTGNFPNTEAFF
TRBJ1-2 TRBV25-1 once 12 . TGTGCCAGCAGGGCAGGGTTCTATGGCTACACCTTC CASRAGFYGYTF
TRBJ2-3 TRBV9 . 16 TRBD2 TGTGCCAGCAGCGGAGGACTAGCGGGAGTTTCAGATACGCAGTATTTT CASSGGLAGVSDTQYF
TRBJ2-2 TRBV14 . 14 . TGTGCCAGCAGCCGAACTCATAACACCGGGGAGCTGTTTTTT CASSRTHNTGELFF
TRBJ1-6 TRBV19 . 21 . TGTGCCAGTAGTATTGGCCGGGACTTCACAGCCACAAGCTCCTATAATTCACCCCTCCACTTT CASSIGRDFTATSSYNSPLHF
TRBJ2-1 TRBV3-1/TRBV3-2 few 15 TRBD2 TGTGCCAGCAGCCAATGGACTAGCGCCAAAAATGAGCAGTTCTTC CASSQWTSAKNEQFF
TRBJ1-5 TRBV7-9 . 14 . TGTGCCAGCAGCGCTAGGGACAACGATCAGCCCCAGCATTTT CASSARDNDQPQHF
TRBJ1-4 TRBV28 . 15 TRBD1 TGTGCCAGCAGTCTCGGGACAGGGAGGGAAGAAAAACTGTTTTTT CASSLGTGREEKLFF
TRBJ1-4 TRBV19 . 14 . TGTGCCAGTAGGAAACAGGGAGTTAATGAAAAACTGTTTTTT CASRKQGVNEKLFF
TRBJ2-1 TRBV7-9 . 14 TRBD2 TGTGCCAGCAGCTACCTAGCGGACTACAATGAGCAGTTCTTC CASSYLADYNEQFF
TRBJ2-7 TRBV5-4 . 15 TRBD1 TGTGCCAGCAGCCCTCGACAGGGTTTAAACTACGAGCAGTACTTC CASSPRQGLNYEQYF
TRBJ2-5 TRBV29-1 few 16 TRBD1 TGCAGCGTTACACAGGGGGCGCTAAGGATAGTAGAGACCCAGTACTTC CSVTQGALRIVETQYF
TRBJ2-2 TRBV18 . 14 . TGTGCCAGCTCACCACTACGGGACACCGGGGAGCTGTTTTTT CASSPLRDTGELFF
TRBJ2-7 TRBV5-4 . 14 . TGTGCCAGCAGCTTGGAACTAGCCTCCTACGAGCAGTACTTC CASSLELASYEQYF
TRBJ2-5 TRBV7-9 . 16 . TGTGCCAGCAGCTTAGGTCCAGGGGCTGACCAAGAGACCCAGTACTTC CASSLGPGADQETQYF
TRBJ1-2 TRBV7-9 . 15 . TGTGCCAGCAGCTTAGACAGGCAAGCTAACTATGGCTACACCTTC CASSLDRQANYGYTF
TRBJ2-7 TRBV30 few 15 . TGTGCCTGGAGTAGGGGAGGGGGTAGCGTCTACGAGCAGTACTTC CAWSRGGGSVYEQYF
TRBJ1-2 TRBV19 once 16 TRBD1 TGTGCCAGTAGTATAAGAAGGCCGGGACAGGGCTATGGCTACACCTTC CASSIRRPGQGYGYTF
TRBJ1-3 TRBV6-5 few 15 TRBD1 TGTGCCAGCGGGCGGGACAGGGACTCTGGAAACACCATATATTTT CASGRDRDSGNTIYF
TRBJ1-5 TRBV19 many 16 TRBD1 TGTGCCAGTACCCAACAGGGGAGCGTAGGCAATCAGCCCCAGCATTTT CASTQQGSVGNQPQHF
TRBJ1-3 TRBV9 . 14 . TGTGCCAGCAGCGTAGGAGGTACGGGAAACACCATATATTTT CASSVGGTGNTIYF
TRBJ2-3 TRBV4-2 few 16 . TGTGCCAGCAGCCGCCAACTAACCGGGGGCACAGATACGCAGTATTTT CASSRQLTGGTDTQYF
TRBJ2-1 TRBV27 . 15 TRBD1 TGTGCCAGCAGTTCTCCCGGGACAGGTTACAATGAGCAGTTCTTC CASSSPGTGYNEQFF
TRBJ1-1 TRBV18 . 12 . TGTGCCAGCTCACCTTCTAGGACTGAAGCTTTCTTT CASSPSRTEAFF
TRBJ2-3 TRBV4-3 . 17 . TGCGCCAGCAGCCAAGATCCCGAGGGAGTGATCACAGATACGCAGTATTTT CASSQDPEGVITDTQYF
TRBJ2-7 TRBV3-1/TRBV3-2 . 15 TRBD2 TGTGCCAGCAGTCGGGGACTATTCAGCTCCTACGAGCAGTACTTC CASSRGLFSSYEQYF
TRBJ2-7 TRBV28 . 15 TRBD1 TGTGCCAGCAGCAACGTGCTGGGACAGGGGTTGGAGCAGTACTTC CASSNVLGQGLEQYF
TRBJ2-1 TRBV9 . 12 TRBD2 TGTGCCAGCAGCGTCCCAAGCGGGAGGAAGTTCTTC CASSVPSGRKFF
TRBJ2-3 TRBV7-3 . 14 TRBD2 TGTGCCAGCAGCCTAGCGGGAGCCCCAGATACGCAGTATTTT CASSLAGAPDTQYF
TRBJ2-7 TRBV25-1 few 13 . TGTGCCAGCAGTGATGTCAGTACCTACGAGCAGTACTTC CASSDVSTYEQYF
TRBJ2-2 TRBV28 . 17 . TGTGCCAGCAGTTTGTCTCCGGGAACCCCGAATACCGGGGAGCTGTTTTTT CASSLSPGTPNTGELFF
TRBJ1-1 TRBV29-1 . 13 . TGCAGCGTCGCCGAACAGGGGAACACTGAAGCTTTCTTT CSVAEQGNTEAFF
TRBJ2-5 TRBV2 . 13 TRBD2 TGTGCCATTAGCGGGACCTTCGAGGAGACCCAGTACTTC CAISGTFEETQYF
TRBJ2-2 TRBV3-1/TRBV3-2 . 12 . TGTGCCAGCAGCCAATCCGGCGGGGAGCTGTTTTTT CASSQSGGELFF
TRBJ2-1 TRBV7-6 . 15 . TGTGCCAGCAGCTTAGTGTCAGGCCCCCTCAATGAGCAGTTCTTC CASSLVSGPLNEQFF
TRBJ2-1 TRBV11-3 . 16 TRBD1 TGTGCCAGCAGCAAAAAGTACAGGGGCTCCTACAATGAGCAGTTCTTC CASSKKYRGSYNEQFF
TRBJ2-1 TRBV9 . 18 TRBD1 TGTGCCAGCAGCCCCCCTCGGGACAGGCCGAGCTCCTACAATGAGCAGTTCTTC CASSPPRDRPSSYNEQFF
TRBJ2-1 TRBV4-3 . 16 TRBD1 TGCGCCAGCAGCCAGTACAGGGGCGTCTCCTACAATGAGCAGTTCTTC CASSQYRGVSYNEQFF
TRBJ2-1 TRBV18 . 13 TRBD2 TGTGCCAGCGTAGCGGGAAACTACAATGAGCAGTTCTTC CASVAGNYNEQFF
TRBJ1-5 TRBV30 . 13 TRBD1 TGTGCCTGGAGTACAGGGGCTCGGCAGCCCCAGCATTTT CAWSTGARQPQHF
TRBJ2-3 TRBV2 . 13 . TGTGCCAGCAGATTGACACCGCCGAATACGCAGTATTTT CASRLTPPNTQYF
TRBJ1-5 TRBV19 once 16 . TGTGCCAGTAGCAGAACAGGGTACGTTGGCAATCAGCCCCAGCATTTT CASSRTGYVGNQPQHF
TRBJ1-4 TRBV11-2 . 12 . TGTGCCAGCAGCTTAGATAGAGAAAAACTGTTTTTT CASSLDREKLFF
TRBJ2-7 TRBV28 once 13 . TGTGCCAGCAGGAGACAGTCCCACTACGAGCAGTACTTC CASRRQSHYEQYF
TRBJ2-5 TRBV5-1 . 15 . TGCGCCAGCAGCTTGGTTGGGGGGATGGACGGGACCCAGTACTTC CASSLVGGMDGTQYF